The present T cell receptor (beta chain) was sequenced within a study of blood T cell repertoires in COVID-19. Study background: From T cells, B-cell-depleted T cells, or PBMCs came the material, which was cDNA or gDNA.

As processed by the authors: Amplification from reference gene primers served as the basis for estimated nucleated cell counts. Here immunoSEQ multiplex PCR was the method, and the copy in TCRdb shows in-frame clones only, minus some. The V and J calls and clone size are taken from that table; D and trimming were inferred from the DNA. The sample holds about 180,000 clones, about 85% seen once. Germline V gene data show CDR1 as MNHEY and CDR2 as SVGAGI. The CDR3 is 15 amino acids. The ends lost 7 bases at V and 0 bases at J; junction bases unmatched: 4. This TCR came from a woman between 25 and 40 years old with active or convalescent COVID-19. The chain links TRBV6-5 to TRBJ2-2; 8 bases are a match to TRBD2. Specimen: peripheral blood. CDR3 residues: CASNPGLANTGELFF. DNA for the CDR3: TGTGCCAGCAATCCGGGACTAGCGAACACCGGGGAGCTGTTTTTT.